This T cell receptor (beta chain) was found in a study of blood T cell repertoires in COVID-19. On the study more broadly: PBMCs, B-cell-depleted T cells, or T cells were the source of the cDNA or gDNA that made up the material.

The CDR3 runs to 15 residues. Germline-derived CDR1 and CDR2 are LNHDA and SQIVND (reference sequence). Trimming took off 3 bases at V and 4 bases at J, with 15 bases between the two ends. Sequencing was performed with immunoSEQ multiplex PCR; in TCRdb, only in-frame clones are kept and a portion is missing. The sample contains about 180,000 clones, 82% of which appear only once. Those enrolled, adults aged roughly 18 to 100 years, came from around 24 US areas. Clinical histories supplied by participants themselves formed the basis of cohort assignment. Recovery among Cohort 3 donors was established by two negative PCRs, clearance, or symptom resolution.

The V and J genes are TRBV19 and TRBJ2-5, with D maybe TRBD1 (6 bases). The sample taken for sequencing was PBMCs or T cells enriched from blood (not recorded which). This sequence was found in a man aged 55-75 years who had recovered from COVID-19. DNA of the CDR3: TGTGCCAGTAGTATGGGGCAGGGGATACGAGAGACCCAGTACTTC. This translates into CASSMGQGIRETQYF.